This is a list of T cell receptor beta chains from one sample in a study of T cells after posttransplantation cyclophosphamide. Sequenced by immunoSEQ multiplex PCR; TCRdb stores in-frame clones only, minus some. The table has approximately 11,000 clones, about 85% seen once; the top ten hold 15%. This sample comprised PBMCs, obtained about 2,000 days after allogeneic stem cell transplant with posttransplant cyclophosphamide. Receptors originate from a female patient aged 50-65 years who received an allogeneic stem cell transplant from a related donor, was CMV-positive, and had no GVHD. A subset of T cells may come from the graft donor. Each CDR3 is given with its conserved first and last residue. The order of the fields is V gene, J gene, CDR3 protein.

TRBV11-2	TRBJ2-7	CASSHPWRSLPYEQYF
TRBV11-2	TRBJ1-2	CASSLTVNYGYTF
TRBV6-5	TRBJ1-1	CASSLQFSGEVFF
TRBV27	TRBJ2-2	CASQMVASGTGELFF
TRBV18	TRBJ1-5	CASSPSAQGLGQPQHF
TRBV10-1	TRBJ2-2	CASSPGGELFF
TRBV7-9	TRBJ1-5	CASSLIGGGQPQHF
TRBV27	TRBJ2-7	CASSLVSGSSYEQYF
TRBV6-5	TRBJ1-1	CASTIPGGTGEAFF
TRBV7-3	TRBJ2-2	CASSWDRGGELFF
TRBV29-1	TRBJ2-3	CSVETSGGDTQYF
TRBV7-2	TRBJ2-5	CASSLFGTGGRGTQYF
TRBV5-6	TRBJ1-2	CASSREGRTYGYTF
TRBV5-1	TRBJ1-1	CASSLGGQGNTEAFF
TRBV2	TRBJ2-7	CASSGTSGSSYEQYF
TRBV2	TRBJ2-7	CASLSISRTGPSYEQYF
TRBV4-3	TRBJ2-7	CASSKGQGVYEQYF
TRBV5-1	TRBJ2-7	CASSRREFLADTYEQYF
TRBV5-4	TRBJ2-3	CASKNRVADTQYF
TRBV5-1	TRBJ2-2	CASSLDRNTGELFF
TRBV9	TRBJ2-2	CASSVGVSVGELFF
TRBV5-6	TRBJ2-2	CASSLTLAGETGELFF
TRBV9	TRBJ2-3	CASSDPGRAADTQYF
TRBV28	TRBJ1-5	CASLDKNQPQHF
TRBV20-1	TRBJ2-3	CSAGWSDTQYF
TRBV11-2	TRBJ2-3	CASSLAGGGRSDTQYF
TRBV10-3	TRBJ2-1	CAIRPARERDLSEQFF
TRBV15	TRBJ2-5	CATSRDLAPVETQYF
TRBV19	TRBJ2-7	CASSGTEGWERYF
TRBV27	TRBJ1-1	CASSSGGNTEAFF
TRBV28	TRBJ1-5	CASRPWGTGINQPQHF
TRBV5-1	TRBJ2-1	CASSLWIGDRGYNEQFF
TRBV10-2	TRBJ2-7	CASSVGSRNSYEQYF
TRBV29-1	TRBJ2-7	CSFQTRTYEQYF
TRBV7-7	TRBJ2-1	CASSPQGLAGYNEQFF
TRBV7-6	TRBJ2-1	CASSLLGSFAGARKNEQFF
TRBV25-1	TRBJ1-4	CASSNNRATNEKLFF
TRBV7-6	TRBJ2-1	CASSSPYRDRTYNEQFF
TRBV6-5	TRBJ1-1	CASRSMTEAFF
TRBV5-6	TRBJ2-1	CASSFLAGVVNEQFF
TRBV9	TRBJ1-2	CASSEGREGLKDGYTF
TRBV29-1	TRBJ2-1	CSDRTGTNNEQFF